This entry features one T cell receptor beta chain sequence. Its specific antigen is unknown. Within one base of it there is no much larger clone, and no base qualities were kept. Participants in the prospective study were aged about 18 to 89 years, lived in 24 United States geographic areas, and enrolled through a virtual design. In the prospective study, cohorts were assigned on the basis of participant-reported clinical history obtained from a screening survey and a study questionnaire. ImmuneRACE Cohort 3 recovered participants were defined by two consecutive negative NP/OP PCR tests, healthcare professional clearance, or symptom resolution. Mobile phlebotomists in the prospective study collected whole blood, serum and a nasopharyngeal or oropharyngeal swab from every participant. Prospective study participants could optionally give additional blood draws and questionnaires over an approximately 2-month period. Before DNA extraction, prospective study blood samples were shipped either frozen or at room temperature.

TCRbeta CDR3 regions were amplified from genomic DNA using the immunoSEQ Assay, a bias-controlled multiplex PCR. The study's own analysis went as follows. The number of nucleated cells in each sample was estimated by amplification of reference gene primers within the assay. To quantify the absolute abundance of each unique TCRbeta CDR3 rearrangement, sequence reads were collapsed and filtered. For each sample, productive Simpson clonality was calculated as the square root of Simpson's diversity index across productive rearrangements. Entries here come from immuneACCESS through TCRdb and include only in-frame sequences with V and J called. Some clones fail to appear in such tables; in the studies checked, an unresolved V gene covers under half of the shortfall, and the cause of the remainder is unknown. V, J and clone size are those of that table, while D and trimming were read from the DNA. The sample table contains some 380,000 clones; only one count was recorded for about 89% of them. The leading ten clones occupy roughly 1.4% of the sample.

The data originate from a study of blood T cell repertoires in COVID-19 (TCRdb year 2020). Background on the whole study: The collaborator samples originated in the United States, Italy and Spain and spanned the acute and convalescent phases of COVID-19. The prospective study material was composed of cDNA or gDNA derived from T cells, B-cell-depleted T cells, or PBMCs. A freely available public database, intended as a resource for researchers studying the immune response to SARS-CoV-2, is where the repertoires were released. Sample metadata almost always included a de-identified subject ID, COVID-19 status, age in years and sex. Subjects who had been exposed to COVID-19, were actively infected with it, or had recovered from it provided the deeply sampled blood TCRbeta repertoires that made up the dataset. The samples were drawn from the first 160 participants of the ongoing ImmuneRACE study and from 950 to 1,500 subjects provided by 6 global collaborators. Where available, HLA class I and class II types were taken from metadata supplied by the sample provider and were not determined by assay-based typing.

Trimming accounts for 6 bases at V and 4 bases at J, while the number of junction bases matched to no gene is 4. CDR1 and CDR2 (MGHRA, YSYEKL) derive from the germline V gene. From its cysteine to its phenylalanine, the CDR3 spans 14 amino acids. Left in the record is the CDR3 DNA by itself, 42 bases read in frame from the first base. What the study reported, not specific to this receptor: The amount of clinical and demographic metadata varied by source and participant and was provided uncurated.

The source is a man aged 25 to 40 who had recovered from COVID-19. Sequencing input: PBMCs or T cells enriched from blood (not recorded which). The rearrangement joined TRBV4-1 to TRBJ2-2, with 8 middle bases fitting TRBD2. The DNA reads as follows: TGCGCCAGCAGGATCGCGGGGGGCACCGGGGAGCTGTTTTTT. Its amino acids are CASRIAGGTGELFF.